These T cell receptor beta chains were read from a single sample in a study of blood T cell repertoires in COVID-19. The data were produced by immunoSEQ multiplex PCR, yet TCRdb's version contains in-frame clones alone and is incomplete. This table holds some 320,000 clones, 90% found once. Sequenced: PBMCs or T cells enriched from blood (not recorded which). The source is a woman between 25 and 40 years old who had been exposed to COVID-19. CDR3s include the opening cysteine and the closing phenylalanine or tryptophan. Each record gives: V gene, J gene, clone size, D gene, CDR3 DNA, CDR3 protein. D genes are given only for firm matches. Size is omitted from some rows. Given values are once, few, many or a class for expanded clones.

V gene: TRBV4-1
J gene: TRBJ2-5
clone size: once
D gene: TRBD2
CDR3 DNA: TGCGCCAGCAGCCAAGACGGGCCTAGCGGGGGAGATAAAGAGACCCAGTACTTC
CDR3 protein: CASSQDGPSGGDKETQYF

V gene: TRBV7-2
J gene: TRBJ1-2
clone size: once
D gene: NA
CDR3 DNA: TGTGCCAGCAGCATGGGACTTAGAGCCAACTATGGCTACACCTTC
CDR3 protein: CASSMGLRANYGYTF

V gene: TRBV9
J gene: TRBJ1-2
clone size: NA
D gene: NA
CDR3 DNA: TGTGCCAGCAGCTCTCCCCCCGAGGCCTTCTTC
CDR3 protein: CASSSPPEAFF

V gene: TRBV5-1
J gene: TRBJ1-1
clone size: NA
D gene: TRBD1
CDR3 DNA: TGCGCCAGCAGCTCCCAGGGGGCGGACACTGAAGCTTTCTTT
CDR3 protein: CASSSQGADTEAFF

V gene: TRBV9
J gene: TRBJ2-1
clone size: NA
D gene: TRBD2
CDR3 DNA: TGTGCCAGCAGCGTAGTCGGTGGTAGCGGGGGGGCCTACAATGAGCAGTTCTTC
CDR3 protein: CASSVVGGSGGAYNEQFF

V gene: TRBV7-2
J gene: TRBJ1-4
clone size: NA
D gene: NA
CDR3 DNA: TGTGCCAGCAGCTTAGGTCGGAAGACACATGAAAAACTGTTTTTT
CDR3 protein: CASSLGRKTHEKLFF

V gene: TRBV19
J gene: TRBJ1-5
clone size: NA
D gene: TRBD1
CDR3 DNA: TGTGCCAGTAGTTCGCAGGGGGCGCGGAATAGCAATCAGCCCCAGCATTTT
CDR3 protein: CASSSQGARNSNQPQHF

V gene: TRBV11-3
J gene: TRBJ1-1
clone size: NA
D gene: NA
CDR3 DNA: TGTGCCAGCAGCTTACTCTCTAACACTGAAGCTTTCTTT
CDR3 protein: CASSLLSNTEAFF

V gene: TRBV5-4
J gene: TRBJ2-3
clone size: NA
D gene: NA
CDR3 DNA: TGTGCCAGCAGCTTGGGACATGCTACTAGCACAGATACGCAGTATTTT
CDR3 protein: CASSLGHATSTDTQYF

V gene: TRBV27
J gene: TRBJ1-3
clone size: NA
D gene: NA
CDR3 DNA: TGTGCCAGCAGCTACCGCCGGGTCCAAGAGTTTCACAGAAACACCATATATTTT
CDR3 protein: CASSYRRVQEFHRNTIYF

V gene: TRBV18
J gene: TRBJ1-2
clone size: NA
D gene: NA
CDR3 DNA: TGTGCCAGCTCACCACTCAAACAGGAACTAAGTATATATGGCTACACCTTC
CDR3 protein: CASSPLKQELSIYGYTF

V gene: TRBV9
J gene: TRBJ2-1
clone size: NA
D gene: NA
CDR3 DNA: TGTGCCAGCAGCCCCTTAAGTGGGGGGGCTTACAATGAGCAGTTCTTC
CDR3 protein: CASSPLSGGAYNEQFF

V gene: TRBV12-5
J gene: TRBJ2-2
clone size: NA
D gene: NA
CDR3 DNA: TGTGCTAGTGGTTTGGACAGGCGCGGGGCCGGGGAGCTGTTTTTT
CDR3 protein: CASGLDRRGAGELFF

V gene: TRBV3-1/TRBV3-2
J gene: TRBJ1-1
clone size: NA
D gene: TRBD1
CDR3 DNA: TGTGCCAGCACCAGGGGGGTAAACACTGAAGCTTTCTTT
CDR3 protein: CASTRGVNTEAFF

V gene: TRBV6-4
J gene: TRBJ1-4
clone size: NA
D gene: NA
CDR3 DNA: TGTGCCAGCAGTGACCTAGCGGACCGATCCCTGTTTTTT
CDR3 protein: CASSDLADRSLFF

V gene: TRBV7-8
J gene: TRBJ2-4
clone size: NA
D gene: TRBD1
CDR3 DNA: TGTGCCAGCAGTTTAGCTACGACAGGGCCGGCCAAAAACATTCAGTACTTC
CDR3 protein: CASSLATTGPAKNIQYF

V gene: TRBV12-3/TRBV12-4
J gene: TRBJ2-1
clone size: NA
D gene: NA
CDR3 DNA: TGTGCCAGCAGTTTTCCGGGTGAGCAGTTCTTC
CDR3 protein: CASSFPGEQFF

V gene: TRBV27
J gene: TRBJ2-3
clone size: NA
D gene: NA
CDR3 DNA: TGTGCCAGCAGTGGAGGGGCCTCCACAGATACGCAGTATTTT
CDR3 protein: CASSGGASTDTQYF

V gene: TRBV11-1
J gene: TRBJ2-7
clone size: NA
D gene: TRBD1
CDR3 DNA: TGTGCCAGCAGCCCCCGGACAGGGGGGTTCTTGGGGGAGCAGTACTTC
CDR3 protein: CASSPRTGGFLGEQYF

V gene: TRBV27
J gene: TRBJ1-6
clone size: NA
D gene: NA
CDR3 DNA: TGTGCCAGCAGTTTAGGTCTACCGAATTCACCCCTCCACTTT
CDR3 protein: CASSLGLPNSPLHF

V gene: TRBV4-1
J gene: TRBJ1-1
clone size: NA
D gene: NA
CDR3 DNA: TGCGCCAGCAGCCAAGCTTACCTAGACCCGAGACGGGAGAACACTGAAGCTTTCTTT
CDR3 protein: CASSQAYLDPRRENTEAFF

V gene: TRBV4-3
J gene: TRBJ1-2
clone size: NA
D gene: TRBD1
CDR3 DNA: TGCGCCAGCAGCCAAGATCAGGGGGCGAGGTATGGCTACACCTTC
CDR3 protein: CASSQDQGARYGYTF

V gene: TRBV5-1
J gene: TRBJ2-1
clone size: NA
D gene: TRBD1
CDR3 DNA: TGCGCCAGTGACAGGGGAAGGGGGAATGAGCAGTTCTTC
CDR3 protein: CASDRGRGNEQFF

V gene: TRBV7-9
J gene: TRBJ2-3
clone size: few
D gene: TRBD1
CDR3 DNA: TGTGCCAGCAGCCCTGCCTGGACAGGGGCGGGAGATACGCAGTATTTT
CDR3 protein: CASSPAWTGAGDTQYF

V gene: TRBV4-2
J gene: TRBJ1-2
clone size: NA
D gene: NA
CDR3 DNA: TGTGCCAGCAGCACGGGGTGGGCCACGGAAGGCCATGGCTACACCTTC
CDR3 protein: CASSTGWATEGHGYTF

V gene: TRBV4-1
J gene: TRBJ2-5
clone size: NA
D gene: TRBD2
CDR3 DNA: TGCGCCAGCAGTCCCGGGACTAGCGAGTTGTGGGAGACCCAGTACTTC
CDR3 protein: CASSPGTSELWETQYF

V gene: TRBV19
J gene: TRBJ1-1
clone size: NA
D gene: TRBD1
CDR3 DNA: TGTGCCAGTAGTATTGTGTCCGGGACAGGGACTGAAGCTTTCTTT
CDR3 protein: CASSIVSGTGTEAFF

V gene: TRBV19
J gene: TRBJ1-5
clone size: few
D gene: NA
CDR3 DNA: TGTGCCAGTAGTACCGTATGGGACTTGAGCAATCAGCCCCAGCATTTT
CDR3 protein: CASSTVWDLSNQPQHF

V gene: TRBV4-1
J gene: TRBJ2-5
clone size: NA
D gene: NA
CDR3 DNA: TGCGCCAGCAGCAGGGACTTTAAGGAAGAGACCCAGTACTTC
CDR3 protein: CASSRDFKEETQYF

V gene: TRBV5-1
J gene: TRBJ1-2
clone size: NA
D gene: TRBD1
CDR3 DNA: TGCGCCAGCAGCCGGATGACAGGGATTGCTGGCTACACCTTC
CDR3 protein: CASSRMTGIAGYTF

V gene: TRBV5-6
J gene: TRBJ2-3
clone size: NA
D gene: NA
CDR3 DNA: TGTGCCAGCAGCTTGTATGTACTGTCATTAGCGGACTTCTCAGATACGCAGTATTTT
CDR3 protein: CASSLYVLSLADFSDTQYF

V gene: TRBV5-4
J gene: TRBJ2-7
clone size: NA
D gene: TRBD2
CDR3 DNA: TGTGCCAGCAGCCCTAGCGGGGGGTTAACCTACGAGCAGTACTTC
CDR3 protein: CASSPSGGLTYEQYF

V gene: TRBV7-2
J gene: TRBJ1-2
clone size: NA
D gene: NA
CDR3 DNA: TGTGCCAGCAGCTTAATTAGGGGGGGGAACTATGGCTACACCTTC
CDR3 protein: CASSLIRGGNYGYTF

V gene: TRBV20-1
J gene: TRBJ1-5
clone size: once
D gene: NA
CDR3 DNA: TGCAGTGCTAGTCCGCAGGATCCGAATCAGCCCCAGCATTTT
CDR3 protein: CSASPQDPNQPQHF

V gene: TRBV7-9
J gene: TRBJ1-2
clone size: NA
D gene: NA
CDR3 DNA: TGTGCCAGCAGCTTAGAAGTCAGTACTAACTATGGCTACACCTTC
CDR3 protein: CASSLEVSTNYGYTF

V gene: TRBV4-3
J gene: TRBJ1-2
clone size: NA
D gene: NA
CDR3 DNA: TGCGCCAGCAGCCAAGACTATCACAGGTCATATGGCTACACCTTC
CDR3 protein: CASSQDYHRSYGYTF

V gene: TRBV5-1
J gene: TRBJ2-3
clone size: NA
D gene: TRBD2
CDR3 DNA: TGCGCCAGCAGCTTCCGACTAGCGGGGGCCCGCACAGATACGCAGTATTTT
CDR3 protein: CASSFRLAGARTDTQYF

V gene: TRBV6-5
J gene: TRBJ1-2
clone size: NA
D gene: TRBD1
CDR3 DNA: TGTGCCACCCGCCGGGGACAGCCCTATGGCTACACCTTC
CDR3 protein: CATRRGQPYGYTF

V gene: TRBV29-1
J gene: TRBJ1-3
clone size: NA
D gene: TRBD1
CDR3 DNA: TGCAGCGTTGGACAGGGCTCTGGAAACACCATATATTTT
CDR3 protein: CSVGQGSGNTIYF

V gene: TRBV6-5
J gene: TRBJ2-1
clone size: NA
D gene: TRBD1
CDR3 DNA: TGTGCCAGCAGTTACTCGTACAGGGGATCCTACAATGAGCAGTTCTTC
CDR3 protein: CASSYSYRGSYNEQFF

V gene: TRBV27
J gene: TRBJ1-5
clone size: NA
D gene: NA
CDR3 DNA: TGTGCCAGCAGTCCACAGGGACGACAGCCCCAGCATTTT
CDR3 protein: CASSPQGRQPQHF

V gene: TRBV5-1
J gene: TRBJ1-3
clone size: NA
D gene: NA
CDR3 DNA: TGCGCCAGCAGCTTGATTCCGACAGACTCTGGAAACACCATATATTTT
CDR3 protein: CASSLIPTDSGNTIYF

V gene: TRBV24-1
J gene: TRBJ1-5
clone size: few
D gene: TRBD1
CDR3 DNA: TGTGCCACCAGTGACGCCGGGACAGGCAATCAGCCCCAGCATTTT
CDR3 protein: CATSDAGTGNQPQHF

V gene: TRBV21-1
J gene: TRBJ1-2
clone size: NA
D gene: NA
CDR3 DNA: TGTGCCAGCAGCAAAGACCGGGACAGGGATGGCTATGAGACCTTC
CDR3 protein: CASSKDRDRDGYETF

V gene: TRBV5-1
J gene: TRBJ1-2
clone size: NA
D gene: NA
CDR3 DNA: TGCGCCAGCAGCTTGGGTAGAGATAACTATGGCTACACCTTC
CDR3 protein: CASSLGRDNYGYTF

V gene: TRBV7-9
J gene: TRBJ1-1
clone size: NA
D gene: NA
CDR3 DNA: TGTGCCAGCAGCTTCTTGCAGGTAACTGAAGCTTTCTTT
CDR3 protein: CASSFLQVTEAFF

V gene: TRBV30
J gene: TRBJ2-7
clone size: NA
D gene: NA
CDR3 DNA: TGTGCCTTGACTCTCCCAAAATACTCCTACGAGCAGTACTTC
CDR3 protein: CALTLPKYSYEQYF

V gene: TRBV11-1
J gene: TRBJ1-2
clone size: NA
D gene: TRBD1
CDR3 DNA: TGTGCCAGCAGCTCCCAGACAGGGTCGACGTATGGCTACACCTTC
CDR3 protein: CASSSQTGSTYGYTF

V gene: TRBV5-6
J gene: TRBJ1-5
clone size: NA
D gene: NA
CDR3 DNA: TGTGCCAGCAGCTTGTACGTCAGCAGGGCCAGCAATCAGCCCCAGCATTTT
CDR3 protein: CASSLYVSRASNQPQHF

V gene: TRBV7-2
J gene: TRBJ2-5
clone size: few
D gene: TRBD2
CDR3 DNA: TGTGCCAGCAGCTGGGCCGGGACTAGCGTAGAGACCCAGTACTTC
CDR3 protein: CASSWAGTSVETQYF

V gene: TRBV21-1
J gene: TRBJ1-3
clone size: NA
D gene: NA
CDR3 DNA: TGTGCCAGTCAGGGATTTTGGGGAAACACCATATATTTT
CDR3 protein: CASQGFWGNTIYF

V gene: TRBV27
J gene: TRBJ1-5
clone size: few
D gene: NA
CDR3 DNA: TGTGCCAGCAGCCACTACGGGGAAGGCAATCAGCCCCAGCATTTT
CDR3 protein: CASSHYGEGNQPQHF

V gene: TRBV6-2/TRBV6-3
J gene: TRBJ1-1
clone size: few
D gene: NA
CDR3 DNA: TGTGCCAGCAGTACAGGGACCTATAACACTGAAGCTTTCTTT
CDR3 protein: CASSTGTYNTEAFF

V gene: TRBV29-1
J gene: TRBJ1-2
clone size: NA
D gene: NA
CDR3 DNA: TGCAGCGTTGATTGGGGAAAGGGGGACTATGGCTACACCTTC
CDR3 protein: CSVDWGKGDYGYTF

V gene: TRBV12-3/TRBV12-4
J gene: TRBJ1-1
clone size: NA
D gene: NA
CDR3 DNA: TGTGCCAGCAGCCCCAGGAACACTGAAGCTTTCTTT
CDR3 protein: CASSPRNTEAFF